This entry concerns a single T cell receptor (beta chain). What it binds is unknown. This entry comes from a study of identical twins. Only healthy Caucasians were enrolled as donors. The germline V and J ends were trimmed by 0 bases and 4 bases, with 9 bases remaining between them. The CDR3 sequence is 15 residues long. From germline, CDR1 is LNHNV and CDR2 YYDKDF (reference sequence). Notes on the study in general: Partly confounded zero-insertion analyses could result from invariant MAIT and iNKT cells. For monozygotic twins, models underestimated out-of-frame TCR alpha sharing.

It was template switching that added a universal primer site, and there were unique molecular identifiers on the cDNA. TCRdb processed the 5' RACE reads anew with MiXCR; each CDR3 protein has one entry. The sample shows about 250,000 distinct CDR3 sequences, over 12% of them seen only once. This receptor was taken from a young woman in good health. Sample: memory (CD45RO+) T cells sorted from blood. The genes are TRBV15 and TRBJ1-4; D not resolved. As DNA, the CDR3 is TGTGCCACCAGCAGAGATAACGCTATTAATGAAAAACTGTTTTTT. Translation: CATSRDNAINEKLFF. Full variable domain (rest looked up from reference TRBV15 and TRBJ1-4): DAMVIQNPRYQVTQFGKPVTLSCSQTLNHNVMYWYQQKSSQAPKLLFHYYDKDFNNEADTPDNFQSRRPNTSFCFLDIRSPGLGDTAMYLCATSRDNAINEKLFFGSGTQLSVL.